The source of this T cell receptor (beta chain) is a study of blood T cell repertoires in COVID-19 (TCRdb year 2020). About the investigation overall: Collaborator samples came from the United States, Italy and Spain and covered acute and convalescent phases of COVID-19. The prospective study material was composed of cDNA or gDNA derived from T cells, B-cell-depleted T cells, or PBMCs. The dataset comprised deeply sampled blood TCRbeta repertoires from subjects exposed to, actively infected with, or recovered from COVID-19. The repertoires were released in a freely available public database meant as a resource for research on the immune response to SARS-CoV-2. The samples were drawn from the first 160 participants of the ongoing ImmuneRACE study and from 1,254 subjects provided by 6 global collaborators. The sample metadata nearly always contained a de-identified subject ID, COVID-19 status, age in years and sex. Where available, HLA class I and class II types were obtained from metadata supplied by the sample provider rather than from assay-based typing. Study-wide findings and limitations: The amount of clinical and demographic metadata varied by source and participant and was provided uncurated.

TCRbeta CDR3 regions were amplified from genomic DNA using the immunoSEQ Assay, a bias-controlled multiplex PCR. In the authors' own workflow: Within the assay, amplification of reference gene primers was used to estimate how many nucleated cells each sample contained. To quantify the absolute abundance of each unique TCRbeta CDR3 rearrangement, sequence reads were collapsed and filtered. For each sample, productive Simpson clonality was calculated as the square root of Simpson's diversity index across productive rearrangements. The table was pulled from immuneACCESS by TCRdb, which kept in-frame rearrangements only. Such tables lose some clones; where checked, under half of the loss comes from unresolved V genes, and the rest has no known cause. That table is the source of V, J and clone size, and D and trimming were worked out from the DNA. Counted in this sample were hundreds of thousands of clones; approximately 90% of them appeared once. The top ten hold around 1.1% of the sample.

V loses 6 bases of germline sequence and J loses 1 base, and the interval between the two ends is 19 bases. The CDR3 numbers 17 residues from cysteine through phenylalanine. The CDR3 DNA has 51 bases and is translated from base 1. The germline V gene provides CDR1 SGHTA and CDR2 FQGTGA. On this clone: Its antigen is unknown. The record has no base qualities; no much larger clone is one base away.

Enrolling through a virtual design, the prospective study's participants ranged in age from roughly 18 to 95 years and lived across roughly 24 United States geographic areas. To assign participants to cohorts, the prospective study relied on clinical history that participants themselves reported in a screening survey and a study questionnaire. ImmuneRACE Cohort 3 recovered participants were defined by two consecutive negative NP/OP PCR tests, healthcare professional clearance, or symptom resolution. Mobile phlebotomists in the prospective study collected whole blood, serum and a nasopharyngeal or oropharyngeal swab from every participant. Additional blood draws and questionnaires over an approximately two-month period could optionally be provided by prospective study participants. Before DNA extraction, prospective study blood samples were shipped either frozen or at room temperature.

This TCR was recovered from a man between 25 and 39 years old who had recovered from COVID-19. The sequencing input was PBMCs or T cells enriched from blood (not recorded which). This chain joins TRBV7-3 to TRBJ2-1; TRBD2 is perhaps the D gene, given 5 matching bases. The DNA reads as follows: TGTGCCAGCAGTTTCGCTGACTATGCAACGTCCTACAATGAGCAGTTCTTC. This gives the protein CASSFADYATSYNEQFF. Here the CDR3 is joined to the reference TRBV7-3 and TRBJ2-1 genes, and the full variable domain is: GAGVSQTPSNKVTEKGKYVELRCDPISGHTALYWYRQSLGQGPEFLIYFQGTGAADDSGLPNDRFFAVRPEGSVSTLKIQRTERGDSAVYLCASSFADYATSYNEQFFGPGTRLTVL.